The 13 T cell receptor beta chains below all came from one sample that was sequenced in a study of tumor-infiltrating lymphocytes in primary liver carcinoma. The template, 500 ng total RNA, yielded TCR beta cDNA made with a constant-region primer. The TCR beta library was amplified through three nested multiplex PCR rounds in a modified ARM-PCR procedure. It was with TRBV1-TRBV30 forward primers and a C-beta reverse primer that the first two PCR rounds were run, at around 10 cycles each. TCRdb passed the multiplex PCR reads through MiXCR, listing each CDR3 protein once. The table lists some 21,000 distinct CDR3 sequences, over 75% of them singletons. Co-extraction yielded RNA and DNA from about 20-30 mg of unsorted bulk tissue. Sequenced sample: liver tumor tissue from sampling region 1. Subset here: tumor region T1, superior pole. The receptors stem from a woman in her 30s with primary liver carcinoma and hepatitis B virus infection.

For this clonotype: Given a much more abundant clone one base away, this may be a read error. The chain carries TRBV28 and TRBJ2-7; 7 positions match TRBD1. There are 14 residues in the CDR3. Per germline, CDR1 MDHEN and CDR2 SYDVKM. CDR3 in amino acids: CASSPGTVGYEQYF. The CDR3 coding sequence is TGTGCCAGCAGCCCCGGGACAGTGGGCTACGAGCAATACTTC.

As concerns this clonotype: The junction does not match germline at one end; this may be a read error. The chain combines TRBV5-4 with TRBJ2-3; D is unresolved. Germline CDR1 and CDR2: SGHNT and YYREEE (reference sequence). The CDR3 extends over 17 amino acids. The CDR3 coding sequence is TGCGCCAGCAGCGTAGAAGGATACCCTCCACCCACAGATACGCAGTATTTT. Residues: CASSVEGYPPPTDTQYF. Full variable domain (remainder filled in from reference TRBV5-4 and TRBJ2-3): ETGVTQSPTHLIKTRGQQVTLRCSSQSGHNTVSWYQQALGQGPQFIFQYYREEENGRGNFPPRFSGLQFPNYSSELNVNALELDDSALYLCASSVEGYPPPTDTQYFGPGTRLTVL.

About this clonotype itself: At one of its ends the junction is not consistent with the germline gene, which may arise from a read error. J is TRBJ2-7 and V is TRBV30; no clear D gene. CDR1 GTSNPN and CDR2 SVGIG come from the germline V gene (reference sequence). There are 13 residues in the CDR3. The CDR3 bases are TGTGCCTGGAGCCCGGGTCTCCCGAACGAGCAATACTTC. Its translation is CAWSPGLPNEQYF.

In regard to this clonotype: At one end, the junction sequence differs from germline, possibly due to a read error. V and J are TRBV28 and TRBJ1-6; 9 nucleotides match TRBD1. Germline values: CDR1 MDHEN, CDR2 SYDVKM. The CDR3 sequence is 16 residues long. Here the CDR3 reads CTSSTHRGQVCFTLHF. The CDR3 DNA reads TGTACCAGCAGTACCCACAGGGGGCAAGTTTGCTTCACCCTCCACTTT.

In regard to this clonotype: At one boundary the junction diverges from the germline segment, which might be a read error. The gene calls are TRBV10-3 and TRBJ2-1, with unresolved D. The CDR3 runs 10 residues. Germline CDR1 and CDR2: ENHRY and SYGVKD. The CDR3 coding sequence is TGTGCCACCGGAGCAGGTGAGCAGTCCTTC. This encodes CATGAGEQSF.

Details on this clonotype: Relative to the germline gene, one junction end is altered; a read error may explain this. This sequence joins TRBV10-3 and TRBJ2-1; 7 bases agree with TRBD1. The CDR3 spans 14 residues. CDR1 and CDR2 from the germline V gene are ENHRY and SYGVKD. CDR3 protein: CVISDVGGIDEEFF. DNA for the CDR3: TGTGTCATCAGTGATGTAGGGGGCATCGATGAGGAGTTCTTC.

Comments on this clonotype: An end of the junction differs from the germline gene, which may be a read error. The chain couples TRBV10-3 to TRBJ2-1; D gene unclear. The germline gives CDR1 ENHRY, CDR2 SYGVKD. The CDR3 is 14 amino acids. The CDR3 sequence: CTISPTATRDEQFF. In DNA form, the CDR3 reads TGTACCATCAGTCCGACGGCGACCCGTGATGAGCAGTTCTTC.

The DNA of the CDR3 is TGTGCCAGCAATTTGAGCGGGAGCGGGGAACAGTTTTTT. Protein: CASNLSGSGEQFF. This rearrangement joins TRBV28 to TRBJ2-2; 8 nucleotides line up with TRBD2. From germline, CDR1 is MDHEN and CDR2 SYDVKM. The trim removed 7 bases at V and 16 bases at J, leaving 14 bases unmatched. CDR3 length: 13 residues. The whole variable domain, filled in from reference TRBV28 and TRBJ2-2, reads DVKVTQSSRYLVKRTGEKVFLECVQDMDHENMFWYRQDPGLGLRLIYFSYDVKMKEKGDIPEGYSVSREKKERFSLILESASTNQTSMYLCASNLSGSGEQFFGEGSRLTVL.

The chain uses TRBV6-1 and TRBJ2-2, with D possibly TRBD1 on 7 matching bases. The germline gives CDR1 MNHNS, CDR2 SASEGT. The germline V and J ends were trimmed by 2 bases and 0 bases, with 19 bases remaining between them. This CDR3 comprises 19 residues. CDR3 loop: CASSETLQGGAANTGELFF. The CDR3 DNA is TGTGCCAGCAGTGAAACCCTTCAGGGGGGCGCAGCGAACACCGGGGAGCTGTTTTTT.

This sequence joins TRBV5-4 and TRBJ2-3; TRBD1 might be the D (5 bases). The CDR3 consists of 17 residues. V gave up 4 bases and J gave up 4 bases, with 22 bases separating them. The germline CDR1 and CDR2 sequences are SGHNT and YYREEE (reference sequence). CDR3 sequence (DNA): TGTGCCAGCAGCGTAGGCGGACACCCTTCACCCTCAGATACGCAGTATTTT. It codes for CASSVGGHPSPSDTQYF.

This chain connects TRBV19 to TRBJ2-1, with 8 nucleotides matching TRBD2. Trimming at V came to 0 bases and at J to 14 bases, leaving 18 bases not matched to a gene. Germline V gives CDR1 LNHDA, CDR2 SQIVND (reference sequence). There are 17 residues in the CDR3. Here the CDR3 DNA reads TGTGCCAGTAGTATAGAAGGAGCGGGAGCTAGGGGCAATGAAGAGTTCTTC. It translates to CASSIEGAGARGNEEFF.

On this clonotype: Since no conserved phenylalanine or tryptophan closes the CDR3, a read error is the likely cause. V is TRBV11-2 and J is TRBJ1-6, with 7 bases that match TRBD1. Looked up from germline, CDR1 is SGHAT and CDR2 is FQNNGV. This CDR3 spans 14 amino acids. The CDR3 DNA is TGTGCCAGCGGGAAAGGGACAGAGGATTCACCACTCCACTAT. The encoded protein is CASGKGTEDSPLHY.

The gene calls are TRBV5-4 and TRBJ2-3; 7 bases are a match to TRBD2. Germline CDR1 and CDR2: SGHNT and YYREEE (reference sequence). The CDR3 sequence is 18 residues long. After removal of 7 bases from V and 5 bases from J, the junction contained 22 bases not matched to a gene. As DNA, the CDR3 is TGTGCCAGCGGTAACCCGGCGGCTAGCGGTAGTCGGATAGATACGCAGTATTTT. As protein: CASGNPAASGSRIDTQYF.